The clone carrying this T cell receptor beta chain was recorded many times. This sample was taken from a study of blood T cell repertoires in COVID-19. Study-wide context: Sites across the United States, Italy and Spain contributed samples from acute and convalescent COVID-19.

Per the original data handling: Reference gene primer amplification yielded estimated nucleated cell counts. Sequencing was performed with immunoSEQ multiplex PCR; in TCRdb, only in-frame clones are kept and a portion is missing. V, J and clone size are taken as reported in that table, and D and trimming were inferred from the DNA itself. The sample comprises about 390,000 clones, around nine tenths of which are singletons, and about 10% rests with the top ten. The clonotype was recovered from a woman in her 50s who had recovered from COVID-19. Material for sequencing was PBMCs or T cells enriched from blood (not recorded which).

This CDR3 is CASSLAGAGGSGGELFF. In DNA, the CDR3 is TGTGCCAGCAGCTTAGCTGGCGCGGGGGGGTCTGGCGGGGAGCTGTTTTTT. The J gene is TRBJ2-2, the V gene TRBV7-2; the match to TRBD2 covers 9 bases. Germline V gene lookup returns CDR1 SGHTA and CDR2 FQGNSA. V gave up 0 bases and J gave up 7 bases; unmatched junction bases: 9. This CDR3 region has 17 residues.